What follows describes a single T cell receptor (beta chain). The CDR3 sequence is 14 residues long. The ends lost 8 bases at V and 5 bases at J; junction bases unmatched: 10. CDR1 is SNHLY and CDR2 is FYNNEI in the germline V gene. Original data processing: Amplification from reference gene primers served as the basis for estimated nucleated cell counts. TCRdb keeps only in-frame clones here, not all; method: immunoSEQ multiplex PCR. V and J calls and clone size are copied from that table; D and trimming were computed from the DNA. The table shows around 240,000 clones, with approximately 82% occurring only once. This entry belongs to a study of blood T cell repertoires in COVID-19.

This sequence originates from a woman of 80 years or more with acute or convalescent COVID-19. Sequencing used peripheral blood. The V call is TRBV2, the J call TRBJ1-2; 8 positions agree with TRBD1. CDR3 amino acids: CASGRTGSMYGYTF. CDR3 coding DNA: TGTGCCAGCGGTCGGACAGGGTCGATGTATGGCTACACCTTC.